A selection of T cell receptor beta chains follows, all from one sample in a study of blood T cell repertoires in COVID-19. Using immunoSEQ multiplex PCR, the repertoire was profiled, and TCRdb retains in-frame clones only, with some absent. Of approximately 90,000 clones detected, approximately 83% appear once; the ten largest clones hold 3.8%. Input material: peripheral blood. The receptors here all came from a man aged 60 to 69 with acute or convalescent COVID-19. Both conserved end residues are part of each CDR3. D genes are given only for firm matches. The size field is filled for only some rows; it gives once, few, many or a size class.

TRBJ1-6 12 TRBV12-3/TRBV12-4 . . TGTGCCAGCAGTTTCGGGGGGGGGACCCTCCACTTT CASSFGGGTLHF
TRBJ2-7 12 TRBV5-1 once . TGCGCCAGCAGCTTAACGGCCTACGAGCAGTACTTC CASSLTAYEQYF
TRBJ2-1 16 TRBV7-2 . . TGTGCCAGCAGCTTAGGGATTCGGTCGGGTAGCAATGAGCAGTTCTTC CASSLGIRSGSNEQFF
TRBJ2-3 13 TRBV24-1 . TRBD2 TGTGCCACCAGCGGGAGGTACGGAGATACGCAGTATTTT CATSGRYGDTQYF
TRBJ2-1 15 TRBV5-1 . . TGCGCCAGCAGCTTCGGGACACAGACCTACAATGAGCAGTTCTTC CASSFGTQTYNEQFF
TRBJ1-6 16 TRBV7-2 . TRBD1 TGTGCCAGCAGCTCGGGACAGGGGAAATGGAATTCACCCCTCCACTTT CASSSGQGKWNSPLHF
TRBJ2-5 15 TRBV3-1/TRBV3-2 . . TGTGCCAGCAGCCCCCCGGGCAGGGGCCAAGAGACCCAGTACTTC CASSPPGRGQETQYF
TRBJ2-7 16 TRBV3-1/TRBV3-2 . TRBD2 TGTGCCAGCAGCCAAGCGCAGCGGGAGGTAACCTACGAGCAGTACTTC CASSQAQREVTYEQYF
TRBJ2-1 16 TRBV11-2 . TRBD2 TGTGCCAGCAGCTTAATCTGGGGGGGGAACTACAATGAGCAGTTCTTC CASSLIWGGNYNEQFF
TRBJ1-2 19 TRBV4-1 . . TGCGCCAGCAGCCACCCCCCAAGGGGGACACAGGATCCTAACTATGGCTACACCTTC CASSHPPRGTQDPNYGYTF
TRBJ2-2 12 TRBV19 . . TGTGCCAGTAGTACCCCGCGCTCGGAGCTGTTTTTT CASSTPRSELFF
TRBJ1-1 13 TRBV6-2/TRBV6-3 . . TGTGCCAGCAGTGACGGCGGGAACACTGAAGCTTTCTTT CASSDGGNTEAFF
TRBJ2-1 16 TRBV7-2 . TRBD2 TGTGCCAGCAGCTTAGGGTCCAGCGGGAGCATCAATGAGCAGTTCTTC CASSLGSSGSINEQFF
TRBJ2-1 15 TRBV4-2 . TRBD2 TGTGCCAGCAGCCCCCGAGCGGGAGGGCCCAATGAGCAGTTCTTC CASSPRAGGPNEQFF
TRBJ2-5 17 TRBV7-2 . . TGTGCCAGCAGCTCCCAATGGAGGACTACATACCAAGAGACCCAGTACTTC CASSSQWRTTYQETQYF
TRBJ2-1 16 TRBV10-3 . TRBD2 TGTGCCATCAGATCCGGGACTAGCGCGAGCTACAATGAGCAGTTCTTC CAIRSGTSASYNEQFF
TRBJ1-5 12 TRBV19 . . TGTGCCAGTAGTATAGGGGGGGGAGCTCAGCATTTT CASSIGGGAQHF
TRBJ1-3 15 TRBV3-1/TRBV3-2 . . TGTGCCAGCAGCCAAGACAGGGTGGTTGGAAACACCATATATTTT CASSQDRVVGNTIYF
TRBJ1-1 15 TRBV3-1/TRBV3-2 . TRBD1 TGTGCCAGCAGCCAGGGACAGGGGGCGAACACTGAAGCTTTCTTT CASSQGQGANTEAFF
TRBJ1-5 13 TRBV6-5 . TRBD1 TGTGCCAGCAGTCGACAGGGAAGTCAGCCCCAGCATTTT CASSRQGSQPQHF
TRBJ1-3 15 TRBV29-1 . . TGCAGCGTTGAAGGACGGGGAGGTTCTGGAAACACCATATATTTT CSVEGRGGSGNTIYF
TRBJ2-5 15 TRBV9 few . TGTGCCAGCAGCGTTGGTGCGGATCCCCAAGAGACCCAGTACTTC CASSVGADPQETQYF
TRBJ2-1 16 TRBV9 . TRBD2 TGTGCCAGCAGCGTCCTCAATAGCGGGGTTGGGGATGAGCAGTTCTTC CASSVLNSGVGDEQFF
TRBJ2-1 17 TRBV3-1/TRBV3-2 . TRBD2 TGTGCCAGCAGCCAACGACTAGCGGGGAGCTCCTACAATGAGCAGTTCTTC CASSQRLAGSSYNEQFF
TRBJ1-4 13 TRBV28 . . TGTGCCAGCCTACAGATTCATAATGAAAAACTGTTTTTT CASLQIHNEKLFF
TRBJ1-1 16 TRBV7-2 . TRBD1 TGTGCCAGCAGCTTAGGGACAGGGGGCTCATACACTGAAGCTTTCTTT CASSLGTGGSYTEAFF
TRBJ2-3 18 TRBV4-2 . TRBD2 TGTGCCAGCAGCCTACTATCCATCCTAGCGGAAAGCACAGATACGCAGTATTTT CASSLLSILAESTDTQYF
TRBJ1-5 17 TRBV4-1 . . TGCGCCAGCAGCCACGAATGGGGCTCCATTAGCAATCAGCCCCAGCATTTT CASSHEWGSISNQPQHF
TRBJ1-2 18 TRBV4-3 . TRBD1 TGCGCCAGCAGCCAAGATTCAGGGGGGCTAAATTCAAACTATGGCTACACCTTC CASSQDSGGLNSNYGYTF
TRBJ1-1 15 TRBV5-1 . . TGCGCCAGCAGCCAAGGGGGGGCCCGGAACACTGAAGCTTTCTTT CASSQGGARNTEAFF
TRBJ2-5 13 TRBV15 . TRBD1 TGTGCCACTTCGACAGGGTCGCGCGAGACCCAGTACTTC CATSTGSRETQYF
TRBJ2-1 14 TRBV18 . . TGTGCCAGCTCACGGGCGGGGTTGGGCAATGAGCAGTTCTTC CASSRAGLGNEQFF
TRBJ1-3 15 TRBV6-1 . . TGTGCCAGCAGTGAACTTTCGAACAGTGGAAACACCATATATTTT CASSELSNSGNTIYF
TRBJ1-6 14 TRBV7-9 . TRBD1 TGTGCCAGCAGCTTAGGACAGGGGATTTCACCCCTCCACTTT CASSLGQGISPLHF
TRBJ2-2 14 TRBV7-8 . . TGTGCCAGCAGCTTAGGTCTGAACACCGGGGAGCTGTTTTTT CASSLGLNTGELFF
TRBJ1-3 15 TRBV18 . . TGTGCCAGCTCACCACAACCGGGCAAGGGGGACACCATATATTTT CASSPQPGKGDTIYF
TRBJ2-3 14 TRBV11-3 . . TGTGCCAGCAGCTCGACAGTTAGCACAGATACGCAGTATTTT CASSSTVSTDTQYF
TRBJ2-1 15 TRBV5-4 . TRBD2 TGTGCCAGCAGCTTGGGTAGCGGGACCTACAATGAGCAGTTCTTC CASSLGSGTYNEQFF
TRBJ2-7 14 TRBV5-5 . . TGTGCCAGCAGCGCAGGTATCCCATCCTACGAGCAGTACTTC CASSAGIPSYEQYF
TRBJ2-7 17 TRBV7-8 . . TGTGCCAGCAGCTTAGGTGTGGCGGGACTGGCCTCCTACGAGCAGTACTTC CASSLGVAGLASYEQYF
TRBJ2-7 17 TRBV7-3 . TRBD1 TGTGCCAGCAGCTTGTCTAGAGGGATGGACAGGGTATATGAGCAGTACTTC CASSLSRGMDRVYEQYF
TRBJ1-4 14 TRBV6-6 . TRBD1 TGTGCCAGCAGTTTCGGGACAGATAATGAAAAACTGTTTTTT CASSFGTDNEKLFF
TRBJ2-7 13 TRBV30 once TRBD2 TGTGCCTGGAGACTAGCGGGAGGCCACGAGCAGTACTTC CAWRLAGGHEQYF
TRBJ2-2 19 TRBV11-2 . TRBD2 TGTGCCAGCAGCTTACCCAGGCTAGCGGGAGGGACGGGCACCGGGGAGCTGTTTTTT CASSLPRLAGGTGTGELFF
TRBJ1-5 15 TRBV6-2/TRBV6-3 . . TGTGCCAGCAGCCAACTCCGGGAGAGAGGGCAGCCCCAGCATTTT CASSQLRERGQPQHF
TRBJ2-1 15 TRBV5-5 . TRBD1 TGTGCCAGCAGCTTGGGGACAGGGCACTACAATGAGCAGTTCTTC CASSLGTGHYNEQFF
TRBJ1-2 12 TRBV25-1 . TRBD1 TGTGCCAGCAGACCGGGACAGGGTGGCTACACCTTC CASRPGQGGYTF
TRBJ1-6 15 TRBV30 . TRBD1 TGTGCCTGGGGACAGGAATTAAGCTATAATTCACCCCTCCACTTT CAWGQELSYNSPLHF
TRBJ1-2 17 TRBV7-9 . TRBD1 TGTGCCAGCAGCGTCCGGGACAGGGGGCCCCTGGACTATGGCTACACCTTC CASSVRDRGPLDYGYTF
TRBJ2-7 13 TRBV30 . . TGTGCCTGGGAGGGGATATCCATCGGCGAGCAGTACTTC CAWEGISIGEQYF
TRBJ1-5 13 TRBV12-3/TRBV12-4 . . TGTGCCAGCAGCATAGTCCCGAGTGAGCCCCAGCATTTT CASSIVPSEPQHF
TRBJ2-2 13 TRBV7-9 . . TGTGCCAGCAGCCCGGCAGGGACCGGGGAGCTGTTTTTT CASSPAGTGELFF
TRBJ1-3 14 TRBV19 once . TGTGCCAGTTCGGGGGGGCAGCGTCGAAACACCATATATTTT CASSGGQRRNTIYF
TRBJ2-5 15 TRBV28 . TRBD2 TGTGCCAGCAGTTCCTTAGCGGGAGGGGCAGAGACCCAGTACTTC CASSSLAGGAETQYF
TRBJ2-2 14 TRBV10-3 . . TGTGCCATAACAGACCGAAGTTTCGACGGGGAGCTGTTTTTT CAITDRSFDGELFF
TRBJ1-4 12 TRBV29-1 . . TGCAGCGTTCTCCAGGGAGGGGAAAAACTGTTTTTT CSVLQGGEKLFF
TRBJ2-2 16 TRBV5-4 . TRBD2 TGTGCCAGCAGACAGAACCGGGGACTAGCGGGCGGGGAGCTGTTTTTT CASRQNRGLAGGELFF
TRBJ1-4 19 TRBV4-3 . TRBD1 TGCGCCAGCAGCCAAGACATCAGAGGGGGCGCGACGGGTCATGAAAAACTGTTTTTT CASSQDIRGGATGHEKLFF
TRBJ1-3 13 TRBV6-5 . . TGTGCCAGCACCCACCAAGGGGCCGGCACCATATATTTT CASTHQGAGTIYF
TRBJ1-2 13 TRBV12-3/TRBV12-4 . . TGTGCCAGCACCCCGCAGGGGTTCTATGGCTACACCTTC CASTPQGFYGYTF